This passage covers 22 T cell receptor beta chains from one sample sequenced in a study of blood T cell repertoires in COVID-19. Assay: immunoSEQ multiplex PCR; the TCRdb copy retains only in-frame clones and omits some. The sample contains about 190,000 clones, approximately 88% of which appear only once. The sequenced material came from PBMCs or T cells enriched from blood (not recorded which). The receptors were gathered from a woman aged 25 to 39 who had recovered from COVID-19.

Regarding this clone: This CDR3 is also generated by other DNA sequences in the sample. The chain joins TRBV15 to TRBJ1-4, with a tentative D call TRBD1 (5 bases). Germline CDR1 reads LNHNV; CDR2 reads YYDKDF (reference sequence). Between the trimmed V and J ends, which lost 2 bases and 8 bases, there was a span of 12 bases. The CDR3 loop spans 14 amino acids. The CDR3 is CATSRQGGGEKLFF. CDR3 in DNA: TGTGCCACCAGCAGACAGGGAGGTGGCGAAAAACTGTTTTTT.

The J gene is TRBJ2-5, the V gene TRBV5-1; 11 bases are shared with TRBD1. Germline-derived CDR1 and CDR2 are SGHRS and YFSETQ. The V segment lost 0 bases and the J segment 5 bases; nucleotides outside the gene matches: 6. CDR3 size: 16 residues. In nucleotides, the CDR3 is TGCGCCAGCAGCTTGGTGGGGACAGGGGGAACGGAGACCCAGTACTTC. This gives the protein CASSLVGTGGTETQYF.

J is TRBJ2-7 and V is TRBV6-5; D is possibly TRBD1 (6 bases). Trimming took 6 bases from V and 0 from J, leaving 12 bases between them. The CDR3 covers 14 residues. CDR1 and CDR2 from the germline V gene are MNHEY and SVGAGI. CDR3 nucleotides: TGTGCCAGCAGCCGACAGGAGAGCTCCTACGAGCAGTACTTC. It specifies CASSRQESSYEQYF.

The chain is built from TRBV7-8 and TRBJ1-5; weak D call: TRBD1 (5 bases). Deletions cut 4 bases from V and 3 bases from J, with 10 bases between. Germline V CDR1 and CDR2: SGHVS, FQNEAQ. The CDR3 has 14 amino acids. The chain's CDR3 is CASSWEGFNQPQHF. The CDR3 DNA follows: TGTGCCAGCAGCTGGGAGGGGTTCAATCAGCCCCAGCATTTT.

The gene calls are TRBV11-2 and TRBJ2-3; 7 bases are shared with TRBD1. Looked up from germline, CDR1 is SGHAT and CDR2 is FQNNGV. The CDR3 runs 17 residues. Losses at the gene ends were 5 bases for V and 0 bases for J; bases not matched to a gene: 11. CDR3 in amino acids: CASSHSGRGPSTDTQYF. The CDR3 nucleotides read TGTGCCAGCAGCCATAGTGGTAGGGGGCCGAGCACAGATACGCAGTATTTT.

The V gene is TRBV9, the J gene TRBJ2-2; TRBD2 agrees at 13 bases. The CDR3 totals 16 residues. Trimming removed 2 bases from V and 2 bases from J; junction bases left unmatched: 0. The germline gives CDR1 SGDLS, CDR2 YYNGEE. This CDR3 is CASSVGLAGNTGELFF. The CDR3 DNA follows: TGTGCCAGCAGCGTGGGACTAGCGGGAAACACCGGGGAGCTGTTTTTT.

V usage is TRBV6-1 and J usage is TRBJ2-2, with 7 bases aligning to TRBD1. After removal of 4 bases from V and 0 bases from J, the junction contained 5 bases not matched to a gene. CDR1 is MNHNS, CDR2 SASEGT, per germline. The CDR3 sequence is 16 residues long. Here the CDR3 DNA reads TGTGCCAGCAGTGGCCAGACAGGGTCGAACACCGGGGAGCTGTTTTTT. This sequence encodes CASSGQTGSNTGELFF.

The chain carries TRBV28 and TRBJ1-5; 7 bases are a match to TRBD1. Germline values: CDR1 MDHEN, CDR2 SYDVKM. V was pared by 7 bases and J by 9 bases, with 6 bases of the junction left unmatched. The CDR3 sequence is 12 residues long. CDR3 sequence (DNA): TGTGCCAGCACCGTGACAGGGACGCCCCAGCATTTT. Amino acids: CASTVTGTPQHF.

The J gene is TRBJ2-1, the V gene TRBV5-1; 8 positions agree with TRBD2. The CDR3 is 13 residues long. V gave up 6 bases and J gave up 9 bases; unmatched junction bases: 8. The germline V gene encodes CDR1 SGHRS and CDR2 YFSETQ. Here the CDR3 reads CASMMAGGTEQFF. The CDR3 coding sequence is TGCGCCAGCATGATGGCGGGGGGAACTGAGCAGTTCTTC. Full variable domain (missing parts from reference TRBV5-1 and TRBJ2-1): KAGVTQTPRYLIKTRGQQVTLSCSPISGHRSVSWYQQTPGQGLQFLFEYFSETQRNKGNFPGRFSGRQFSNSRSEMNVSTLELGDSALYLCASMMAGGTEQFFGPGTRLTVL.

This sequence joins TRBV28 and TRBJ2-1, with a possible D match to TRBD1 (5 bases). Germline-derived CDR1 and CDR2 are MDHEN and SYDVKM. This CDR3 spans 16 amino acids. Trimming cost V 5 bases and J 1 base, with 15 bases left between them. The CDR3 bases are TGTGCCAGCAGTCCCTCGCAGGGTCGGTCCTACAATGAGCAGTTCTTC. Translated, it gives CASSPSQGRSYNEQFF. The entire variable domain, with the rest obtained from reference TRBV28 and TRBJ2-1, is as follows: DVKVTQSSRYLVKRTGEKVFLECVQDMDHENMFWYRQDPGLGLRLIYFSYDVKMKEKGDIPEGYSVSREKKERFSLILESASTNQTSMYLCASSPSQGRSYNEQFFGPGTRLTVL.

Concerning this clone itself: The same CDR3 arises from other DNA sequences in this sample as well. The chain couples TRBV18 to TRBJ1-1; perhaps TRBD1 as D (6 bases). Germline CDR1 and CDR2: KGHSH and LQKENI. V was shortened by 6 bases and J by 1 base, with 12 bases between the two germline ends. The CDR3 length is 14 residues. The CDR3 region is CASSPGTPNTEAFF. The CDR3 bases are TGTGCCAGCTCGCCCGGGACACCGAACACTGAAGCTTTCTTT.

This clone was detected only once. The DNA for the CDR3 is TGTGCCAGCAGCGAACTAGCGGGAGGTGAAGGGGAGCTGTTTTTT. It is translated as CASSELAGGEGELFF. The rearrangement joins TRBV9 to TRBJ2-2; 12 bases match TRBD2. V was clipped by 3 bases and J by 8 bases; unmatched bases: 5. Germline CDR1 SGDLS, CDR2 YYNGEE. The CDR3 is 15 residues long.

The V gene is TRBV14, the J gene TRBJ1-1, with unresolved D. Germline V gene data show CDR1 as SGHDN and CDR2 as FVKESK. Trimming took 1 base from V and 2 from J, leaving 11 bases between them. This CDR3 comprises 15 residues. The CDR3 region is CASSQVTGRNTEAFF. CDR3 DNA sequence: TGTGCCAGCAGCCAAGTGACCGGGAGAAACACTGAAGCTTTCTTT.

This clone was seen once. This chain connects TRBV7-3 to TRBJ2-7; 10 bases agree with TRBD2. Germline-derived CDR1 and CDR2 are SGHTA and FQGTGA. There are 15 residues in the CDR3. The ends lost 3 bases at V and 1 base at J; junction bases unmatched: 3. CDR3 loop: CASSFSAGGSYEQYF. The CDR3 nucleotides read TGTGCCAGCAGCTTCTCAGCGGGAGGGTCCTACGAGCAGTACTTC.

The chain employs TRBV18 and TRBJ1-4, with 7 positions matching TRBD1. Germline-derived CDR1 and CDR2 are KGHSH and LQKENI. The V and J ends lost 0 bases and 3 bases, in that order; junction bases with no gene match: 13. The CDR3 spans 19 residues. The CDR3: CASSPPIGTDSGANEKLFF. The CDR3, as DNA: TGTGCCAGCTCACCACCTATCGGGACAGACTCTGGGGCTAATGAAAAACTGTTTTTT.

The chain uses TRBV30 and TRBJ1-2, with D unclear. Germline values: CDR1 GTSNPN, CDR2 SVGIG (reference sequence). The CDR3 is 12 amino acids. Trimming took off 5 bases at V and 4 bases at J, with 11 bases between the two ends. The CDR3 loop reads CAWGRASYGYTF. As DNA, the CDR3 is TGTGCCTGGGGGCGGGCTAGCTATGGCTACACCTTC.

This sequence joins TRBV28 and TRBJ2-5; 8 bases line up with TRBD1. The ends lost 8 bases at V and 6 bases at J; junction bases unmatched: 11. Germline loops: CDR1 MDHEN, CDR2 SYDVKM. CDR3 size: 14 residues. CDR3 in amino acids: CASGESRGRKTQYF. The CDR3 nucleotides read TGTGCCAGCGGGGAATCCAGGGGGCGAAAGACCCAGTACTTC.

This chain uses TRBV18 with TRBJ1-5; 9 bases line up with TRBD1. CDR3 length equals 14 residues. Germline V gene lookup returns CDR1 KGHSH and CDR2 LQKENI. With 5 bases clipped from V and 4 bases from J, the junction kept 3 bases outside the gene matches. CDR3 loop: CASSWTGENQPQHF. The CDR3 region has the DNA TGTGCCAGCTCATGGACAGGGGAAAATCAGCCCCAGCATTTT.

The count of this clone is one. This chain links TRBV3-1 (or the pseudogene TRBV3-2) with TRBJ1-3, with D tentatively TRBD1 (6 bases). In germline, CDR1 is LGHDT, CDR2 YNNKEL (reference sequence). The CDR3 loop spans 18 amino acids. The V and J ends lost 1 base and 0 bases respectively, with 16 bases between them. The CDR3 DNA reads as TGTGCCAGCAGCCAAGGGACGGGGGGCCCACTCTCTGGAAACACCATATATTTT. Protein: CASSQGTGGPLSGNTIYF.

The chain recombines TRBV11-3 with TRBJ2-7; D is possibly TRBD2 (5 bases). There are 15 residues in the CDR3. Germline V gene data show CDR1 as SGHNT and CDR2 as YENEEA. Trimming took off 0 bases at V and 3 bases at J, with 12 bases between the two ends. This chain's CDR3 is CASSLDRSGIYEQYF. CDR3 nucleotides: TGTGCCAGCAGCTTAGATAGGTCCGGGATCTACGAGCAGTACTTC. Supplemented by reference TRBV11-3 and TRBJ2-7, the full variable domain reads EAGVVQSPRYKIIEKKQPVAFWCNPISGHNTLYWYLQNLGQGPELLIRYENEEAVDDSQLPKDRFSAERLKGVDSTLKIQPAELGDSAVYLCASSLDRSGIYEQYFGPGTRLTVT.

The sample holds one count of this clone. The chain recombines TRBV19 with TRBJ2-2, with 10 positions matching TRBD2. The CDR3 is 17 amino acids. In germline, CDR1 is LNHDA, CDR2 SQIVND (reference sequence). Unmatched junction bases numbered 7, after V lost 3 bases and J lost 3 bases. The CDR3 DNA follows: TGTGCCAGTAGTATGCTCCTAGCGGGAGTTGACACCGGGGAGCTGTTTTTT. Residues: CASSMLLAGVDTGELFF.

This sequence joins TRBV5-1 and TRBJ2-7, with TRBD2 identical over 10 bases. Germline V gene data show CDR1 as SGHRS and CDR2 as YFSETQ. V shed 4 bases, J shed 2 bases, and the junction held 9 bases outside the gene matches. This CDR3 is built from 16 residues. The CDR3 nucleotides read TGCGCCAGCAGCCCCGAATTGAGCGGGGGGGCCTACGAGCAGTACGTC. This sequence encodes CASSPELSGGAYEQYV.